The following is a TCR beta chain sequence with its context. Its antigen is not known. This entry is derived from a study of T cell responses to AZD1222 COVID-19 vaccine. General observations from the study: Nearly half of unique spike-specific TCRs reportedly avoided B.1.351 and B.1.1.7 mutated regions. Spike-specific TCR breadth and depth rose after two AZD1222 doses.

Method: immunoSEQ multiplex PCR; TCRdb's copy keeps in-frame clones and lacks some. This sample has 120,000 or so clones; roughly nine tenths occur once, and the top ten carry 7.2%. The length of the CDR3 is 16 residues. V lost 3 bases, J lost 0 bases, and 9 bases lay in between. Germline-derived CDR1 and CDR2 are SNHLY and FYNNEI. The sample in question was peripheral blood, obtained on day 0 of AZD1222 vaccination. This chain links TRBV2 with TRBJ1-6, with a weak D call TRBD1 (5 bases). The sequence was obtained from an adult in good health. The CDR3 sequence is CASSDPGSSYNSPLHF. The CDR3 DNA reads TGTGCCAGCAGTGACCCAGGGAGCTCCTATAATTCACCCCTCCACTTT.